Below are 9 T cell receptor beta chains sequenced from a single sample in a study of radiation and T cells in renal cell carcinoma. TCRdb keeps only in-frame clones here, not all; method: immunoSEQ multiplex PCR. The sample lists 70,000 to 100,000 clones; approximately 86% were seen once. The time point was: blood 2 weeks post-SBRT. Treatment of the sample: 15 Gy SBRT to primary tumor, nephrectomy 4 weeks later. The sequencing here drew on blood, taken from a patient whose treatment included radiotherapy and nephrectomy. Receptor source: a woman in her forties or fifties with renal cell carcinoma.

V is TRBV4-3 and J is TRBJ1-1, with D possibly being TRBD1 (5 bases). Per the germline V gene, CDR1 is LGHNA and CDR2 is YSLEER. V lost 3 bases to trimming and J lost 4 bases, with 18 bases between them. The CDR3 is 16 amino acids. In nucleotides, the CDR3 is TGCGCCAGCAGCCAGGGTCTAGGGGAGGGAACCACTGAAGCTTTCTTT. This translates into CASSQGLGEGTTEAFF.

The chain carries TRBV30 and TRBJ2-3; D is unclear. Looked up from germline, CDR1 is GTSNPN and CDR2 is SVGIG (reference sequence). The V and J ends lost 2 bases and 2 bases respectively, with 8 bases between them. CDR3 length equals 13 residues. CDR3 residues: CAWSPPDTDTQYF. DNA for the CDR3: TGTGCCTGGAGTCCCCCAGACACAGATACGCAGTATTTT.

The chain has TRBV7-2 and TRBJ2-3, with 12 bases matching TRBD2. The CDR3 sequence is 13 residues long. The junction had 1 base not matched to a gene; V was cut back by 8 bases and J by 4 bases. CDR1 is SGHTA and CDR2 is FQGNSA in the germline V gene. CDR3 residues: CASASGRADTQYF. The CDR3 region has the DNA TGTGCCAGCGCTAGCGGGAGGGCAGATACGCAGTATTTT.

The sample holds a few counts of this clone. The rearrangement joins TRBV7-2 to TRBJ1-5; the match to TRBD1 covers 8 bases. J was trimmed by 5 bases and V by 1 base; bases with no gene match: 4. Germline loops: CDR1 SGHTA, CDR2 FQGNSA. The CDR3 is made up of 15 amino acids. CDR3 nucleotide sequence: TGTGCCAGCAGCTTAGGATGGACAGGGCATCAGCCCCAGCATTTT. As protein: CASSLGWTGHQPQHF.

The rearrangement joins TRBV30 to TRBJ2-3; no clear D gene. V lost 1 base, J lost 0 bases, and 23 bases lay in between. Germline values: CDR1 GTSNPN, CDR2 SVGIG (reference sequence). The CDR3 has 19 residues. CDR3 amino acids: CAWSAGTGKSTKSTDTQYF. In nucleotides, the CDR3 is TGTGCCTGGAGTGCCGGTACGGGCAAATCCACTAAAAGCACAGATACGCAGTATTTT.

V is TRBV14 and J is TRBJ2-1; D unresolved. This CDR3 is 15 amino acids long. Germline assignment: CDR1 SGHDN and CDR2 FVKESK. The V and J ends lost 0 bases and 1 base respectively, with 7 bases between them. The CDR3 sequence: CASSQDTGSYNEQFF. In DNA, the CDR3 is TGTGCCAGCAGCCAAGATACGGGTTCCTACAATGAGCAGTTCTTC.

The chain couples TRBV9 to TRBJ2-5; 7 positions agree with TRBD1. V gave up 0 bases and J gave up 4 bases; unmatched junction bases: 3. From germline, CDR1 is SGDLS and CDR2 YYNGEE. The CDR3 runs 14 residues. The DNA for the CDR3 is TGTGCCAGCAGCGTAGGTTCAGGGGGAGAGACCCAGTACTTC. Amino acid sequence: CASSVGSGGETQYF.

This sequence joins TRBV18 and TRBJ2-7; 9 positions match TRBD1. Germline CDR1 is KGHSH and CDR2 is LQKENI. J lost 4 bases, V lost 3 bases, and 7 bases had no gene match. The CDR3 spans 15 residues. The CDR3 loop reads CASSPGTGPGYEQYF. The CDR3 region has the DNA TGTGCCAGCTCACCGGGGACAGGGCCGGGGTACGAGCAGTACTTC.

The gene calls are TRBV30 and TRBJ1-3; TRBD1 aligns across 7 bases. Germline V gives CDR1 GTSNPN, CDR2 SVGIG (reference sequence). The CDR3 spans 16 residues. Trimming cost V 0 bases and J 4 bases; bases outside gene matches: 9. CDR3 residues: CAWSVDRVSFGNTIYF. The CDR3 region has the DNA TGTGCCTGGAGTGTAGACAGGGTTTCTTTCGGAAACACCATATATTTT.